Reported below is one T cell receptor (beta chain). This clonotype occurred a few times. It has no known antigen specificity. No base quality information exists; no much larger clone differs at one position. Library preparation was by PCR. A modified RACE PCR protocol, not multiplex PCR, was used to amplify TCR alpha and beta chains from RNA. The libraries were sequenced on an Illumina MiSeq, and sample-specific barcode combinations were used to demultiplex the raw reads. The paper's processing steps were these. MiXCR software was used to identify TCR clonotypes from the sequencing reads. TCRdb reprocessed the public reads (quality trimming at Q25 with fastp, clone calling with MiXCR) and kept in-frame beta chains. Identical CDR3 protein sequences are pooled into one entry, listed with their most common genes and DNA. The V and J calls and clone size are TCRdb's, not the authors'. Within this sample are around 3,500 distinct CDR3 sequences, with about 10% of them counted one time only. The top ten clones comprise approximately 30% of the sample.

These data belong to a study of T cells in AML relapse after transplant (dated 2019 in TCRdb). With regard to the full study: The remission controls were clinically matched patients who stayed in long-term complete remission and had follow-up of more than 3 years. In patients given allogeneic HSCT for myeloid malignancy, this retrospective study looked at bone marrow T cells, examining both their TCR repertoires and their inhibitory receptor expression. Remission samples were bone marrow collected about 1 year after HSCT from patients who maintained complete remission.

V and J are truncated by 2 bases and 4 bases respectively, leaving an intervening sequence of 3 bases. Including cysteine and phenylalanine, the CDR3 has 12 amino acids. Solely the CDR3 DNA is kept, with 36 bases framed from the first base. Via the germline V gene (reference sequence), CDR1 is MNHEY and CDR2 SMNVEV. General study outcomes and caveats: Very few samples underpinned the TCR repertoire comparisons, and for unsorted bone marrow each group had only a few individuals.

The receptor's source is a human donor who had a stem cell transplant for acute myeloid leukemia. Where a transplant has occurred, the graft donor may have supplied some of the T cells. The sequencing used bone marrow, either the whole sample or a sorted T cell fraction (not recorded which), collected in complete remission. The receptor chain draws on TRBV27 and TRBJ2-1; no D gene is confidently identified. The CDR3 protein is CASSLPYNEQFF. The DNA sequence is TGTGCCAGCAGTTTACCGTACAATGAGCAGTTCTTC.